Presented here are 22 T cell receptor beta chains from one specimen sequenced in a study of T cell responses to AZD1222 COVID-19 vaccine. This table comes from immunoSEQ multiplex PCR, and its TCRdb copy is limited to in-frame clones, with some not included. The table records more than 85,000 clones, 80% to 90% of them present only once. The sequences come from peripheral blood, collected 28 days after the second AZD1222 dose. These receptors were taken from an adult who received the AZD1222 COVID-19 vaccine.

A single count supports this clone. The gene calls are TRBV11-3 and TRBJ2-1; 8 bases are shared with TRBD1. J was trimmed by 5 bases and V by 5 bases; bases with no gene match: 5. This CDR3 comprises 14 residues. From germline, CDR1 is SGHNT and CDR2 YENEEA. DNA for the CDR3: TGTGCCAGCAGCCCCAGGACAGGGAACAATGAGCAGTTCTTC. It codes for CASSPRTGNNEQFF.

The V gene is TRBV7-2, the J gene TRBJ2-1; 7 nucleotides agree with TRBD2. CDR3 length equals 15 residues. J gave up 6 bases and V 3 bases, and 8 bases lay outside the gene matches. Germline CDR1 SGHTA, CDR2 FQGNSA. CDR3 amino acids: CASSFRAGNPNEQFF. The CDR3 DNA sequence: TGTGCCAGCAGCTTTAGAGCGGGGAATCCCAATGAGCAGTTCTTC.

This sequence joins TRBV20-1 and TRBJ2-7; 7 bases match TRBD2. The CDR3 is 11 residues long. Per germline, CDR1 DFQATT and CDR2 SNEGSKA (reference sequence). The ends lost 3 bases at V and 5 bases at J; junction bases unmatched: 1. The CDR3 coding sequence is TGCAGTGCTAGCGCGGGAGACGAGCAGTACTTC. It translates to CSASAGDEQYF.

The chain links TRBV11-3 to TRBJ2-7, with 8 bases fitting TRBD2. The CDR3 has 14 residues. Germline V CDR1 and CDR2: SGHNT, YENEEA. Trimming removed 3 bases from V and 3 bases from J; junction bases left unmatched: 4. In DNA form, the CDR3 reads TGTGCCAGCAGCTTGGCGGGAGGCTACTACGAGCAGTACTTC. Translation gives CASSLAGGYYEQYF.

V gene TRBV4-2 combines with J gene TRBJ2-7; D ambiguous. CDR1 is LGHNA, CDR2 YNFKEQ, per germline. The germline V and J ends were trimmed by 0 bases and 4 bases, with 4 bases remaining between them. CDR3 length: 12 amino acids. DNA of the CDR3: TGTGCCAGCAGCCAAGAGGGGTACGAGCAGTACTTC. Translating gives CASSQEGYEQYF.

This rearrangement joins TRBV5-1 to TRBJ1-2; 10 bases are a match to TRBD1. This CDR3 has 14 residues. In germline, CDR1 is SGHRS, CDR2 YFSETQ. V shed 3 bases and J 6 bases; nucleotides not matched to a gene: 5. CDR3 amino acids: CASSSTGGVDGYTF. Here the CDR3 DNA reads TGCGCCAGCAGCTCGACAGGGGGCGTAGATGGCTACACCTTC.

This chain joins TRBV7-2 and TRBJ1-5, with D perhaps TRBD1 (5 bases). CDR1 is SGHTA and CDR2 is FQGNSA in the germline V gene. Trimming cost V 2 bases and J 7 bases, with 15 bases left between them. The CDR3 sequence is 15 residues long. CDR3 sequence reads: CASSLLRARDQPQHF. The CDR3 coding sequence is TGTGCCAGCAGCTTACTCAGGGCCAGGGACCAGCCCCAGCATTTT. Based on the CDR3 plus reference TRBV7-2 and TRBJ1-5, the full variable domain is GAGVSQSPSNKVTEKGKDVELRCDPISGHTALYWYRQSLGQGLEFLIYFQGNSAPDKSGLPSDRFSAERTGGSVSTLTIQRTQQEDSAVYLCASSLLRARDQPQHFGDGTRLSIL.

This chain links TRBV5-1 with TRBJ2-3; D unresolved. The germline V gene encodes CDR1 SGHRS and CDR2 YFSETQ. The CDR3 runs 12 residues. V was cut by 1 base and J by 5 bases, with 5 bases left in between. The CDR3 nucleotides read TGCGCCAGCAGCTTGCGAGTAGATACGCAGTATTTT. This sequence encodes CASSLRVDTQYF.

This chain joins TRBV24-1 and TRBJ2-3; the D gene is possibly TRBD2 (6 bases). Germline V gene lookup returns CDR1 KGHDR and CDR2 SFDVKD. V lost 5 bases to trimming and J lost 0 bases, with 11 bases between them. The CDR3 is made up of 15 amino acids. The CDR3 DNA reads TGTGCCACCAGTGGGCCAGGGACTAGCACAGATACGCAGTATTTT. Translated: CATSGPGTSTDTQYF.

The V and J genes are TRBV18 and TRBJ2-1, with 12 nucleotides matching TRBD2. Germline CDR1 reads KGHSH; CDR2 reads LQKENI. This CDR3 spans 17 amino acids. J was trimmed by 6 bases and V by 4 bases; bases with no gene match: 10. The DNA for the CDR3 is TGTGCCAGCTCACTCCGGGGCCCGGGACTAGCGGGCAATGAGCAGTTCTTC. Encoded protein: CASSLRGPGLAGNEQFF.

V gene TRBV28 combines with J gene TRBJ2-1; possible D gene TRBD2, 6 bases. Germline CDR1 reads MDHEN; CDR2 reads SYDVKM. V lost 6 bases and J lost 9, with 24 bases in between. There are 16 residues in the CDR3. The CDR3 sequence: CASSRRSGAPLSEQFF. CDR3 coding DNA: TGTGCCAGCAGCAGACGGTCGGGAGCCCCCCTCAGTGAGCAGTTCTTC.

The table lists this clone with a count of one. This sequence joins TRBV27 and TRBJ2-1; 9 bases fit TRBD2. The CDR3 runs to 21 residues. CDR1 is MNHEY, CDR2 SMNVEV, per germline (reference sequence). The ends lost 3 bases at V and 4 bases at J; junction bases unmatched: 22. CDR3 nucleotides: TGTGCCAGCAGTTTCCCCTCCGAGGCGGAAGCGGGAGGAAGGGCATACAATGAGCAGTTCTTC. Protein product: CASSFPSEAEAGGRAYNEQFF.

This clone was counted between two and nine times. The CDR3 loop is CASSPASGTYNEQFF. The CDR3 nucleotides are TGTGCCAGCAGCCCAGCTAGCGGGACTTACAATGAGCAGTTCTTC. V gene TRBV6-5 combines with J gene TRBJ2-1; TRBD2 matches 9 bases. The J segment lost 4 bases and the V segment lost 6 bases, leaving 7 bases of the junction unmatched. Germline values: CDR1 MNHEY, CDR2 SVGAGI. The CDR3 length is 15 residues.

The chain has TRBV18 and TRBJ2-1, with D tentatively TRBD1 or TRBD2 (6 bases each). Germline CDR1 and CDR2: KGHSH and LQKENI. Trimming cost V 2 bases and J 9 bases, with 11 bases left between them. CDR3 length equals 13 residues. The CDR3: CASSPVGGGEQFF. The CDR3 nucleotides are TGTGCCAGCTCACCAGTGGGGGGCGGTGAGCAGTTCTTC.

A note on this clone: Within the sample, other DNA sequences also encode this same CDR3. The chain combines TRBV18 with TRBJ2-3; D remains unclear. Per the germline V gene, CDR1 is KGHSH and CDR2 is LQKENI. Trimming took 1 base from V and 6 from J, leaving 5 bases between them. The CDR3 runs to 12 residues. CDR3 loop: CASSPQADTQYF. DNA of the CDR3: TGTGCCAGCTCACCACAAGCGGATACGCAGTATTTT. The entire variable domain, with the rest obtained from reference TRBV18 and TRBJ2-3, is as follows: NAGVMQNPRHLVRRRGQEARLRCSPMKGHSHVYWYRQLPEEGLKFMVYLQKENIIDESGMPKERFSAEFPKEGPSILRIQQVVRGDSAAYFCASSPQADTQYFGPGTRLTVL.

The rearrangement uses TRBV11-3 and TRBJ2-3; D ambiguous. CDR1 SGHNT and CDR2 YENEEA come from the germline V gene. Deletions cut 1 base from V and 6 bases from J, with 11 bases between. The CDR3 is 14 residues long. CDR3 sequence reads: CASSLGVARDTQYF. The CDR3 DNA reads TGTGCCAGCAGCTTAGGGGTAGCCCGTGATACGCAGTATTTT.

V is TRBV28 and J is TRBJ1-5; a weak D match, TRBD1 (6 bases). The CDR3 totals 15 residues. The V and J ends lost 6 bases and 4 bases respectively, with 16 bases between them. Germline V gives CDR1 MDHEN, CDR2 SYDVKM. The CDR3 DNA is TGTGCCAGCAGACGTGACAGGAGAGCAAATCAGCCCCAGCATTTT. Translated, it gives CASRRDRRANQPQHF.

The CDR3 spells CASSLPGQHSYNEQFF. CDR3 nucleotide sequence: TGTGCCAGCAGCCTACCGGGACAACACTCCTACAATGAGCAGTTCTTC. This rearrangement joins TRBV27 to TRBJ2-1, with D maybe TRBD1 (6 bases). This CDR3 has 16 residues. Between the trimmed V and J ends, which lost 6 bases and 0 bases, there was a span of 15 bases. In germline, CDR1 is MNHEY, CDR2 SMNVEV (reference sequence).

This clone was detected only a few times. This sequence joins TRBV10-1 and TRBJ2-7, with D unresolved. The CDR3 length is 13 residues. Germline V CDR1 and CDR2: WNHNN, SYGVQD (reference sequence). Trimming stripped 4 bases from V and 0 bases from J, with 7 bases between. The CDR3 here is CASSGRSSYEQYF. In nucleotides, the CDR3 is TGCGCCAGCAGTGGCAGGAGCTCCTACGAGCAGTACTTC.

The rearrangement uses TRBV7-9 and TRBJ2-6, with 9 bases aligning to TRBD1. This CDR3 is 17 amino acids long. Germline loops: CDR1 SEHNR, CDR2 FQNEAQ (reference sequence). The V and J ends lost 6 bases and 1 base, in that order; junction bases with no gene match: 7. The DNA for the CDR3 is TGTGCCAGCAGTCCACCGGGACAGGGTTCTGGGGCCAACGTCCTGACTTTC. This encodes CASSPPGQGSGANVLTF. The full variable domain, in which reference TRBV7-9 and TRBJ2-6 provide the parts outside the CDR3, is DTGVSQNPRHKITKRGQNVTFRCDPISEHNRLYWYRQTLGQGPEFLTYFQNEAQLEKSRLLSDRFSAERPKGSFSTLEIQRTEQGDSAMYLCASSPPGQGSGANVLTFGAGSRLTVL.

The chain joins TRBV10-3 to TRBJ1-3; TRBD1 is a possible D gene (5 bases). The CDR3 loop spans 15 amino acids. V lost 7 bases, J lost 0 bases, and 13 bases lay in between. The germline V gene encodes CDR1 ENHRY and CDR2 SYGVKD. The CDR3 region is CAIKPGAASGNTIYF. In DNA, the CDR3 is TGTGCCATCAAGCCCGGGGCGGCCTCTGGAAACACCATATATTTT.

The gene calls are TRBV6-5 and TRBJ1-2; D not resolved. Germline CDR1 is MNHEY and CDR2 is SVGAGI. CDR3 length: 14 amino acids. The ends were cut back, 6 bases at V and 5 bases at J, with 16 bases in the middle. CDR3 protein: CASSLDPSGYGYTF. For the CDR3, the DNA is TGTGCCAGCAGCCTGGACCCATCGGGGTATGGCTACACCTTC.